The rows below give T cell receptor beta chains drawn from one sample of a study of T cell repertoires in cytomegalovirus infection. Antigen specificity for these receptors is unknown. MiXCR was run by TCRdb on the reads, yielding one entry per CDR3 protein. Of around 430,000 distinct CDR3 sequences in the sample, more than 40% are singletons; the top ten hold around 45%. This sample comprised cultured PBMCs, obtained from culture after CMV antigen stimulation. Receptors originate from a human donor in good health (CMV status not recorded). Some clones in this sample may be carry-over from other donors' samples. Each CDR3 is given with its conserved first and last residue. D genes are given only for firm matches. Not all rows give a size; the values are once, few, many and, for expanded clones, a class.

CDR3aa: CASSLDRTDTQYF
CDR3nt: TGTGCCAGCAGCCTAGACCGCACAGATACGCAGTATTTT
d_gene: NA
j_gene: TRBJ2-3
v_gene: TRBV11-3
abundance: many
len: 13

CDR3aa: CSVFRVLGEEVDYEQYF
CDR3nt: TGCAGCGTTTTCCGGGTGTTGGGGGAAGAAGTCGATTACGAGCAGTACTTC
d_gene: NA
j_gene: TRBJ2-7
v_gene: TRBV29-1
abundance: few
len: 17

CDR3aa: CASSLVTPGDHTDTQYF
CDR3nt: TGTGCCAGCAGCTTAGTCACCCCAGGGGACCACACAGATACGCAGTATTTT
d_gene: NA
j_gene: TRBJ2-3
v_gene: TRBV7-2
abundance: NA
len: 17

CDR3aa: CASSEASVGDSYEQYF
CDR3nt: TGTGCCAGCAGTGAAGCGTCGGTGGGGGATTCCTACGAGCAGTACTTC
d_gene: NA
j_gene: TRBJ2-7
v_gene: TRBV6-1
abundance: NA
len: 16

CDR3aa: CASSTSSGRAQETQYF
CDR3nt: TGTGCCAGCAGCACCTCTAGCGGCAGAGCCCAAGAGACCCAGTACTTC
d_gene: TRBD2
j_gene: TRBJ2-5
v_gene: TRBV7-4
abundance: NA
len: 16

CDR3aa: CASTKGGGLSYNEQFF
CDR3nt: TGTGCCAGCACCAAGGGGGGGGGCCTGTCCTACAATGAGCAGTTCTTC
d_gene: NA
j_gene: TRBJ2-1
v_gene: TRBV28
abundance: few
len: 16

CDR3aa: CASRRRTSDTEAFF
CDR3nt: TGTGCCAGCAGGCGGAGGACCTCGGACACTGAAGCTTTCTTT
d_gene: NA
j_gene: TRBJ1-1
v_gene: TRBV7-2
abundance: once
len: 14

CDR3aa: CASSLSGGSSYEQYF
CDR3nt: TGTGCCAGCAGCCTCAGCGGGGGGAGCTCCTACGAGCAGTACTTC
d_gene: TRBD2
j_gene: TRBJ2-7
v_gene: TRBV7-2
abundance: few
len: 15

CDR3aa: CASSLASMDTQYF
CDR3nt: TGTGCCAGCAGCTTAGCTTCCATGGATACGCAGTATTTT
d_gene: NA
j_gene: TRBJ2-3
v_gene: TRBV7-6
abundance: NA
len: 13

CDR3aa: CASDRGLTIYF
CDR3nt: TGTGCCAGTGATAGGGGTCTCACCATATATTTT
d_gene: NA
j_gene: TRBJ1-3
v_gene: TRBV27
abundance: NA
len: 11

CDR3aa: CASSPWDRVVGNTEAFF
CDR3nt: TGTGCCAGCAGCCCGTGGGACAGGGTGGTTGGGAACACTGAAGCTTTCTTT
d_gene: TRBD1
j_gene: TRBJ1-1
v_gene: TRBV14
abundance: NA
len: 17

CDR3aa: CASSVAAGPNYGYTF
CDR3nt: TGTGCCAGCAGCGTAGCAGCAGGACCCAACTATGGCTACACCTTC
d_gene: NA
j_gene: TRBJ1-2
v_gene: TRBV9
abundance: NA
len: 15

CDR3aa: CASSKSGTALNEQFF
CDR3nt: TGTGCCAGCAGCAAATCCGGGACAGCCCTCAATGAGCAGTTCTTC
d_gene: TRBD1
j_gene: TRBJ2-1
v_gene: TRBV6-1
abundance: NA
len: 15

CDR3aa: CASSEPNRLAGSYNEQFF
CDR3nt: TGTGCCAGCAGTGAACCGAACCGACTAGCGGGGAGCTACAATGAGCAGTTCTTC
d_gene: TRBD2
j_gene: TRBJ2-1
v_gene: TRBV6-1
abundance: NA
len: 18

CDR3aa: CASSPGWGLTSGSTDTQYF
CDR3nt: TGTGCCAGCAGTCCCGGGTGGGGTCTGACTAGCGGAAGCACAGATACGCAGTATTTT
d_gene: TRBD2
j_gene: TRBJ2-3
v_gene: TRBV2
abundance: NA
len: 19

CDR3aa: CATSSPRSGKTYEQYF
CDR3nt: TGTGCCACCAGCAGTCCCCGATCAGGGAAGACCTACGAGCAGTACTTC
d_gene: NA
j_gene: TRBJ2-7
v_gene: TRBV15
abundance: few
len: 16

CDR3aa: CASSTMTVANTGELFF
CDR3nt: TGTGCCAGTAGTACGATGACCGTCGCGAACACCGGGGAGCTGTTTTTT
d_gene: NA
j_gene: TRBJ2-2
v_gene: TRBV19
abundance: few
len: 16

CDR3aa: CASSIPGLGDTQYF
CDR3nt: TGTGCCAGCAGTATCCCGGGACTAGGAGATACGCAGTATTTT
d_gene: TRBD2
j_gene: TRBJ2-3
v_gene: TRBV12-3/TRBV12-4
abundance: NA
len: 14

CDR3aa: CSVEGRQGAYTGELFF
CDR3nt: TGCAGCGTTGAAGGCCGACAGGGGGCTTACACCGGGGAGCTGTTTTTT
d_gene: TRBD1
j_gene: TRBJ2-2
v_gene: TRBV29-1
abundance: NA
len: 16

CDR3aa: CASRLAGGQETQYF
CDR3nt: TGTGCCAGTAGACTAGCGGGGGGACAAGAGACCCAGTACTTC
d_gene: TRBD2
j_gene: TRBJ2-5
v_gene: TRBV11-2
abundance: few
len: 14

CDR3aa: CASSPRPGPDTEAFF
CDR3nt: TGTGCCAGCTCACCACGCCCCGGGCCGGACACTGAAGCTTTCTTT
d_gene: NA
j_gene: TRBJ1-1
v_gene: TRBV18
abundance: NA
len: 15

CDR3aa: CASSLVGAGSDTQYF
CDR3nt: TGTGCCAGCAGCTTAGTGGGAGCAGGGTCAGATACGCAGTATTTT
d_gene: NA
j_gene: TRBJ2-3
v_gene: TRBV7-2
abundance: few
len: 15

CDR3aa: CASRGAGDEQYF
CDR3nt: TGTGCCAGTAGAGGGGCGGGGGACGAGCAGTACTTC
d_gene: TRBD2
j_gene: TRBJ2-7
v_gene: TRBV12-3/TRBV12-4
abundance: NA
len: 12

CDR3aa: CASSGGVIGRAADTQYF
CDR3nt: TGCGCCAGCAGTGGAGGTGTTATCGGGAGGGCAGCAGATACGCAGTATTTT
d_gene: TRBD2
j_gene: TRBJ2-3
v_gene: TRBV10-1
abundance: NA
len: 17

CDR3aa: CASLVNPSSTDTQYF
CDR3nt: TGTGCCAGCTTGGTAAACCCATCCAGCACAGATACGCAGTATTTT
d_gene: NA
j_gene: TRBJ2-3
v_gene: TRBV7-6
abundance: NA
len: 15

CDR3aa: CASRSEGVQPQHF
CDR3nt: TGTGCCAGTAGATCAGAGGGCGTGCAGCCCCAGCATTTT
d_gene: NA
j_gene: TRBJ1-5
v_gene: TRBV19
abundance: few
len: 13

CDR3aa: CASSYSGTGEPQHF
CDR3nt: TGTGCCAGCAGTTACTCGGGGACAGGGGAGCCCCAGCATTTT
d_gene: TRBD1
j_gene: TRBJ1-5
v_gene: TRBV6-5
abundance: NA
len: 14

CDR3aa: CASSYSRTTSSYEQYF
CDR3nt: TGTGCCAGCAGTTACTCACGGACAACGAGCTCCTACGAGCAGTACTTC
d_gene: NA
j_gene: TRBJ2-7
v_gene: TRBV6-8
abundance: NA
len: 16

CDR3aa: CASSSEGGTDGGNTEAFF
CDR3nt: TGTGCCAGCAGCTCAGAGGGTGGGACCGATGGGGGGAACACTGAAGCTTTCTTT
d_gene: NA
j_gene: TRBJ1-1
v_gene: TRBV7-4
abundance: many
len: 18

CDR3aa: CASSPRTGQWTEAFF
CDR3nt: TGTGCCAGCAGCCCCCGGACAGGCCAATGGACTGAAGCTTTCTTT
d_gene: TRBD1
j_gene: TRBJ1-1
v_gene: TRBV7-8
abundance: NA
len: 15

CDR3aa: CASSSGTSGRAADTQYF
CDR3nt: TGTGCCAGCAGCTCGGGGACTAGCGGGAGGGCCGCAGATACGCAGTATTTT
d_gene: TRBD2
j_gene: TRBJ2-3
v_gene: TRBV11-2
abundance: once
len: 17

CDR3aa: CASSLLGQGASSQFF
CDR3nt: TGTGCCAGCAGCTTATTGGGACAGGGGGCATCCTCGCAGTTCTTC
d_gene: TRBD1
j_gene: TRBJ2-1
v_gene: TRBV7-2
abundance: many
len: 15

CDR3aa: CASSLRGSYNSPLHF
CDR3nt: TGTGCCAGCAGCTTAAGGGGGTCCTATAATTCACCCCTCCACTTT
d_gene: NA
j_gene: TRBJ1-6
v_gene: TRBV7-2
abundance: NA
len: 15

CDR3aa: CSANGVEQRSTDTQYF
CDR3nt: TGCAGTGCTAACGGGGTCGAGCAGCGGAGCACAGATACGCAGTATTTT
d_gene: NA
j_gene: TRBJ2-3
v_gene: TRBV20-1
abundance: NA
len: 16

CDR3aa: CASSKGLVNTEAFF
CDR3nt: TGTGCCAGTAGTAAGGGACTGGTAAACACTGAAGCTTTCTTT
d_gene: NA
j_gene: TRBJ1-1
v_gene: TRBV19
abundance: NA
len: 14

CDR3aa: CASSQGRIYEQYF
CDR3nt: TGCGCCAGCAGCCAAGGGCGGATTTACGAGCAGTACTTC
d_gene: NA
j_gene: TRBJ2-7
v_gene: TRBV5-1
abundance: NA
len: 13

CDR3aa: CAISDPGTRSDTQYF
CDR3nt: TGTGCCATCAGTGACCCCGGGACTAGATCAGATACGCAGTATTTT
d_gene: TRBD2
j_gene: TRBJ2-3
v_gene: TRBV10-3
abundance: NA
len: 15

CDR3aa: CASTPKSGGLDTQYF
CDR3nt: TGTGCCAGCACCCCCAAAAGCGGGGGATTAGATACGCAGTATTTT
d_gene: TRBD2
j_gene: TRBJ2-3
v_gene: TRBV12-3/TRBV12-4
abundance: NA
len: 15

CDR3aa: CASSRDISNSPLHF
CDR3nt: TGTGCCAGCAGTCGGGACATCTCCAATTCACCCCTCCACTTT
d_gene: NA
j_gene: TRBJ1-6
v_gene: TRBV12-3/TRBV12-4
abundance: NA
len: 14

CDR3aa: CASSFRSGKNTGELFF
CDR3nt: TGTGCCAGCAGCTTTCGTAGCGGGAAGAACACCGGGGAGCTGTTTTTT
d_gene: TRBD2
j_gene: TRBJ2-2
v_gene: TRBV7-2
abundance: few
len: 16

CDR3aa: CSATRDPRAYEQYF
CDR3nt: TGCAGTGCTACCCGGGACCCCAGGGCCTACGAGCAGTACTTC
d_gene: NA
j_gene: TRBJ2-7
v_gene: TRBV20-1
abundance: NA
len: 14

CDR3aa: CASSPDRENPARETQYF
CDR3nt: TGTGCCAGCAGCCCGGACAGGGAAAACCCTGCGCGGGAGACCCAGTACTTC
d_gene: TRBD1
j_gene: TRBJ2-5
v_gene: TRBV5-4
abundance: NA
len: 17

CDR3aa: CASSPRDSGTYEQYF
CDR3nt: TGTGCCAGCAGCCCGCGGGATAGCGGGACCTACGAGCAGTACTTC
d_gene: TRBD2
j_gene: TRBJ2-7
v_gene: TRBV11-2
abundance: NA
len: 15

CDR3aa: CASSLGPGGYGYTF
CDR3nt: TGTGCCAGCAGCTTAGGTCCAGGGGGATATGGCTACACCTTC
d_gene: TRBD1
j_gene: TRBJ1-2
v_gene: TRBV7-2
abundance: many
len: 14

CDR3aa: CASSVSGSGGAGVGELFF
CDR3nt: TGTGCCAGCAGCGTATCCGGAAGCGGGGGGGCCGGTGTCGGGGAGCTGTTTTTT
d_gene: TRBD2
j_gene: TRBJ2-2
v_gene: TRBV9
abundance: few
len: 18